This T cell receptor beta chain was obtained from a study of Ad26.COV2.S vaccination and SARS-CoV-2 variants (dated by TCRdb to about 2021). For the wider study: Donors in the vaccine arm were drawn from COV1001, a multicentre, randomized, double-blind, placebo-controlled phase I-IIa trial testing Ad26.COV2.S in healthy adults. Ad26.COV2.S was given intramuscularly at 5x10^10 or 1x10^11 viral particles, as a single shot or as two shots 56 days apart. Sequencing of the TCRbeta repertoire served to evaluate the specificity and breadth of SARS-CoV-2-reactive T cell receptors following Ad26.COV2.S vaccination. A total of around 32 samples were included in the TCR-sequenced set, comprising some 20 Ad26.COV2.S vaccine recipients, 5 placebo recipients and 8 SARS-CoV-2 convalescent individuals. Trial participants were randomized into five groups of five, in which low-dose or high-dose Ad26.COV2.S was given once or twice, or placebo was given on both occasions. Blinding of investigators to trial group allocation was maintained during experiments and outcome assessment.

TCRbeta CDR3 regions were sequenced with the immunoSEQ Assay. After extraction, genomic DNA underwent amplification by bias-controlled multiplex PCR, followed by high-throughput sequencing. On the study's bioinformatics: To quantify the absolute abundance of every unique TCRbeta CDR3 region, sequences were collapsed and filtered. T cell fraction was estimated by normalization of TCRbeta template counts to usable DNA, with usable DNA being measured through amplification of reference genes present in all nucleated cells. Repertoire TCRs were annotated as SARS-CoV-2-specific when V gene, CDR3 amino acid sequence and J gene were exactly matched to a known reactive TCR set. The reference SARS-CoV-2 TCR set was derived from MIRA and filtered for enrichment in COVID-19-positive ImmuneCODE repertoires, a step that removed public or cross-reactive TCRs. Drawing on the MIRA antigens, annotated TCRs were analysed further at the level of specific ORF or position within ORF. Breadth was defined as annotated unique rearrangements over total unique productive rearrangements; depth was the summed frequency of those rearrangements. TCR breadth was compared between groups using two-sided Wilcoxon rank-sum tests. TCRdb obtained this table from immuneACCESS and retained in-frame rearrangements with V and J assigned. These tables miss some clones; where compared with another copy, unresolved V genes account for less than half of the shortfall, and the remainder is unexplained. Clone size and V and J calls were adopted from that table, with D and trimming inferred from the DNA. The sample has fewer than 500,000 clones on record, approximately 92% of them singletons. The top ten clonotypes cover over 2% of the sample.

V loses 1 base at its end and J loses 7 bases; junction bases beyond the gene matches: 9. CDR1 and CDR2 are read off the germline V gene (reference sequence) as LGHDT and YNNKEL. From cysteine to phenylalanine, the CDR3 is 15 amino acids long. Only the CDR3 region is kept as DNA, spanning 45 bases read in frame from base 1. What the treatment or condition label conveys for this sample: around 19 received Ad26.COV2.S at low or high dose, single or two shots; about five received placebo; per-sample allocation not given. Repertoires of vaccine and placebo recipients were sequenced from samples taken on day 63 after the first injection. Between 29 July and 7 August 2020, Cohort 1b enrolled fewer than 30 adults aged 18-55 years at one site in Boston, USA. As a vaccine, Ad26.COV2.S was a replication-incompetent adenovirus type 26 vector that expressed a prefusion-stabilized SARS-CoV-2 spike protein derived from the original Wuhan strain.

Concerning this clone itself: Its target antigen remains unknown. There are no base qualities to consult, and no much larger clone falls within one base.

The investigation overall reported the following: Compared with placebo recipients, Ad26.COV2.S recipients showed higher spike-specific TCR breadth (P = 0.0014). The study was not powered to compare responses between vaccine doses or regimens. After vaccination, spike-specific CD8+ and CD4+ T cell responses were reported to show substantial breadth. Vaccine and placebo recipients had comparable non-spike TCR breadth, which fits with the vaccine containing only spike. The authors noted that total T cell responses may have been underestimated by the TCR breadth and depth analyses.

The material sequenced was peripheral blood, taken in a trial of Ad26.COV2.S vaccine versus placebo. This receptor was obtained from a person between 18 and 65 years old who received the Ad26.COV2.S COVID-19 vaccine or a placebo. The V gene is TRBV3-1 (or the pseudogene TRBV3-2) and the J gene is TRBJ2-5; 7 middle bases align to TRBD1. DNA sequence: TGTGCCAGCAGCCAAGGGACCCACAGGGGTGGGACCCAGTACTTC. Translation gives CASSQGTHRGGTQYF.